This T cell receptor (beta chain) was captured in a study of blood T cell repertoires in COVID-19. This table comes from immunoSEQ multiplex PCR, and its TCRdb copy is limited to in-frame clones, with some not included. The sample consists of around 290,000 clones, roughly nine tenths of them appearing once. CDR3 length: 18 amino acids. Trimming at V came to 4 bases and at J to 2 bases, leaving 7 bases not matched to a gene. CDR1 and CDR2 (germline): PRHDT, FYEKMQ (reference sequence). Sequenced material: peripheral blood. This chain joins TRBV13 and TRBJ2-1, with TRBD2 identical over 14 bases. The sequence came from a woman in her thirties with COVID-19, enrolled during active disease. Here the CDR3 DNA reads TGTGCCAGCAGCTCCGGGACTAGCGGGAGAGGGACCTACAATGAGCAGTTCTTC. This translates into CASSSGTSGRGTYNEQFF.